The next 12 T cell receptor beta chains were all read from a single sample in a study of long-term antiretroviral therapy in people with HIV. Run at survey level, the immunoSEQ assay was version v3.0. Assay used: immunoSEQ multiplex PCR; TCRdb lists only in-frame clones, some missing. Altogether roughly 28,000 clones are present, 80% to 90% being singletons, with the ten largest covering roughly 3.9%. The sample consisted of unsorted PBMCs, taken 1.8 years after starting antiretroviral therapy. These receptors originate from a woman aged 18-35 years with HIV.

The J gene is TRBJ2-1, the V gene TRBV13; 14 bases are a match to TRBD2. Germline CDR1 is PRHDT and CDR2 is FYEKMQ (reference sequence). CDR3 length equals 17 residues. J was trimmed by 6 bases and V by 5 bases; bases with no gene match: 9. The chain's CDR3 is CASSQRGGTSGSNEQFF. DNA for the CDR3: TGTGCCAGCAGCCAGAGGGGCGGGACTAGCGGGAGCAATGAGCAGTTCTTC.

CDR3 sequence: CASSLRGTGGMNTEAFF. The CDR3 DNA sequence: TGTGCCAGCAGCCTTAGGGGGACAGGGGGCATGAACACTGAAGCTTTCTTT. The rearrangement links TRBV7-3 to TRBJ1-1; TRBD1 matches 12 bases. The germline CDR1 and CDR2 sequences are SGHTA and FQGTGA. The CDR3 sequence is 17 residues long. Trimming at V came to 5 bases and at J to 0 bases, leaving 7 bases not matched to a gene. The full variable domain, its missing parts supplied by reference TRBV7-3 and TRBJ1-1, is GAGVSQTPSNKVTEKGKYVELRCDPISGHTALYWYRQSLGQGPEFLIYFQGTGAADDSGLPNDRFFAVRPEGSVSTLKIQRTERGDSAVYLCASSLRGTGGMNTEAFFGQGTRLTVV.

The chain is built from TRBV5-1 and TRBJ1-2; D is unclear. With 2 bases removed from V and 3 bases from J, the gap between germline ends came to 5 bases. CDR3 length: 12 amino acids. Germline V gene sequence: CDR1 SGHRS, CDR2 YFSETQ. CDR3: CASSFEDYGYTF. The CDR3 coding sequence is TGCGCCAGCAGCTTCGAGGACTATGGCTACACCTTC. Together with reference TRBV5-1 and TRBJ1-2, the CDR3 gives the full variable domain: KAGVTQTPRYLIKTRGQQVTLSCSPISGHRSVSWYQQTPGQGLQFLFEYFSETQRNKGNFPGRFSGRQFSNSRSEMNVSTLELGDSALYLCASSFEDYGYTFGSGTRLTVV.

V and J are TRBV7-2 and TRBJ2-3; 7 bases align to TRBD1. V shed 3 bases, J shed 0 bases, and the junction held 6 bases outside the gene matches. The CDR3 has 16 residues. Germline V gives CDR1 SGHTA, CDR2 FQGNSA. The CDR3 reads CASSFRRGTSTDTQYF. CDR3 in DNA: TGTGCCAGCAGCTTCCGCAGGGGGACCAGCACAGATACGCAGTATTTT.

This clone appeared a few times. The chain joins TRBV27 to TRBJ2-4; tentatively, D is TRBD2 (5 bases). The CDR3 is made up of 11 amino acids. Germline CDR1 reads MNHEY; CDR2 reads SMNVEV (reference sequence). With 5 bases removed from V and 9 bases from J, the gap between germline ends came to 8 bases. The CDR3: CASSTRGIQYF. CDR3 sequence (DNA): TGTGCCAGCAGTACCCGGGGCATTCAGTACTTC.

V usage is TRBV7-2 and J usage is TRBJ1-2, with 7 bases aligning to TRBD1. V trimming: 1 base; J trimming: 7 bases; junction bases outside the gene matches: 6. The CDR3 runs to 14 residues. CDR1 is SGHTA and CDR2 is FQGNSA in the germline V gene. CDR3 sequence (DNA): TGTGCCAGCAGCTTAGGAAAGGGGGCCGGTGGCTACACCTTC. This gives the protein CASSLGKGAGGYTF.

The CDR3 sequence is CASSVAGGPDHLSSGSRETQYF. The CDR3 DNA reads TGTGCCAGCAGCGTAGCTGGGGGACCGGACCACTTGTCTAGCGGGAGCCGGGAGACCCAGTACTTC. The rearrangement uses TRBV9 and TRBJ2-5; 10 bases agree with TRBD2. In germline, CDR1 is SGDLS, CDR2 YYNGEE. The CDR3 has 22 residues. Losses at the gene ends were 0 bases for V and 5 bases for J; bases not matched to a gene: 25.

This chain uses TRBV27 with TRBJ2-7, with D possibly TRBD1 on 5 matching bases. Germline V gene data show CDR1 as MNHEY and CDR2 as SMNVEV (reference sequence). The CDR3 totals 16 residues. Trimming took off 6 bases at V and 0 bases at J, with 18 bases between the two ends. This CDR3 is CASSWGPGPISYEQYF. CDR3 DNA: TGTGCCAGCAGCTGGGGTCCAGGGCCTATCTCCTACGAGCAGTACTTC.

The gene calls are TRBV5-4 and TRBJ2-7; TRBD1 is a possible D gene (6 bases). Germline values: CDR1 SGHNT, CDR2 YYREEE (reference sequence). V was trimmed by 4 bases and J by 0 bases, leaving 17 bases between them. The CDR3 sequence is 16 residues long. CDR3 sequence (DNA): TGTGCCAGCAGCCCCGACCGGACAGTTAGCTCCTACGAGCAGTACTTC. Residues: CASSPDRTVSSYEQYF.

This rearrangement joins TRBV28 to TRBJ2-5; D remains ambiguous. The CDR3 totals 11 residues. Germline-derived CDR1 and CDR2 are MDHEN and SYDVKM. V lost 7 bases and J lost 5, with 8 bases in between. For the CDR3, the DNA is TGTGCCAGCACCTCCCATGAGACCCAGTACTTC. Its protein product is CASTSHETQYF.

V is TRBV4-3 and J is TRBJ2-3; 11 bases line up with TRBD2. The germline gives CDR1 LGHNA, CDR2 YSLEER. The CDR3 length is 15 residues. Losses at the gene ends were 5 bases for V and 4 bases for J; bases not matched to a gene: 5. The DNA of the CDR3 is TGCGCCAGCAGCGAAGCGGGACTAGCGGCAGATACGCAGTATTTT. Amino acid sequence: CASSEAGLAADTQYF.

The chain combines TRBV25-1 with TRBJ2-7; D is possibly TRBD2 (6 bases). Germline V lookup: CDR1 MGHDK, CDR2 SYGVNS. Trimming left V 5 bases short and J 6 bases short, with 11 bases between. The CDR3 covers 12 residues. CDR3 DNA: TGTGCCAGCAGTCGGGAGTACGTCGAGCAGTACTTC. Its translation: CASSREYVEQYF.